The clone carrying this T cell receptor (beta chain) showed up just once. Its antigen is unidentified. No conserved phenylalanine or tryptophan ends this CDR3, so it is likely a read error. From the reads, TCRdb called clonotypes with MiXCR, one entry per CDR3 protein. The table records fewer than 850,000 distinct CDR3 sequences, around 29% of them present only once. This sample is part of a study of T cell repertoires in cytomegalovirus infection. Across the study: The authors used CMV epitopes that were HLA-C-restricted (recently identified) and HLA-B-restricted (well studied). In public TCR beta signatures, there were indications of both CMV infection and matching HLA type. Points from the study as a whole: CMV-specific TCR beta clonotypes restricted by HLA-C dominated the ex vivo response. Cumulated frequencies of public TCR beta families served to identify carriers of CMV plus the relevant HLA.

The CDR3 has 14 amino acids. CDR1 is LNHDA, CDR2 SQIVND, per germline (reference sequence). Trimming removed 6 bases at V and 6 bases at J, with 17 bases between. This TCR was sampled from a human donor in good health (CMV status not recorded). Some clones in this sample may be carry-over from other donors' samples. The V and J genes are TRBV19 and TRBJ1-1; D is possibly TRBD1 (6 bases). Sequencing was performed on cultured CD8+ T cells from PBMCs, taken from culture after CMV antigen stimulation. DNA of the CDR3: TGTGCCAGTAGCACCAGGGGTTTTTCCTCTGAAGCTTTCCTT. As protein: CASSTRGFSSEAFL.